This TCR beta chain was identified in a study of cytomegalovirus exposure and HLA in healthy donors. Regarding the study as a whole: Using the classifier, cytomegalovirus status was reportedly diagnosed with high specificity and sensitivity. Presence/absence analyses treated sequencing depth as roughly uniform across donors.

V lost 3 bases and J lost 0, with 9 bases in between. Germline V gene sequence: CDR1 SNHLY, CDR2 FYNNEI. The CDR3 sequence is 15 residues long. PCR was performed using 60 Vbeta and 13 Jbeta primers. The data were produced by immunoSEQ multiplex PCR, yet TCRdb's version contains in-frame clones alone and is incomplete. The repertoire has 200,000 to 250,000 clones, roughly four fifths of them found once; the top ten carry less than 3%. Regarding this clone: As yet, its antigen is unknown. Distinct nucleotide sequences in the sample also encode this CDR3.

The receptor was derived from a woman in her forties in good health and CMV-seronegative. The rearrangement uses TRBV2 and TRBJ1-3; D is uncertain. Sequenced material: PBMCs. CDR3 protein: CASSDRGLSGNTIYF. The DNA of the CDR3 is TGTGCCAGCAGTGACAGAGGGCTCTCTGGAAACACCATATATTTT.